These T cell receptor beta chains were read from a single sample in a study of T cell repertoires in cytomegalovirus infection. Their recognized antigens are unknown. TCRdb re-analysed the reads in MiXCR, keeping a single row per CDR3 protein. Here the sample spans approximately 1,000,000 distinct CDR3 sequences, roughly 31% being singletons. Material: cultured CD8+ T cells from PBMCs, obtained from culture after CMV antigen stimulation. These receptors were collected from a human donor in good health (CMV status not recorded). Some clones in this sample may be carry-over from other donors' samples. Each CDR3 is given with its conserved first and last residue. The order of the fields is D gene, V gene, clone size, J gene, CDR3 protein, CDR3 DNA. D genes are given only for firm matches. The size of a clone is reported for some rows only, either as once, few or many, or as a class for expanded clones.

D: TRBD1
V: TRBV6-1
size: NA
J: TRBJ1-1
CDR3: CASSEDRGRNTEAFF
DNA: TGTGCCAGCAGTGAAGACAGGGGAAGAAACACTGAAGCTTTCTTT

D: TRBD2
V: TRBV12-3/TRBV12-4
size: few
J: TRBJ2-5
CDR3: CASRGAGGGETQYF
DNA: TGTGCCAGCAGGGGAGCGGGGGGAGGAGAGACCCAGTACTTC

D: TRBD2
V: TRBV27
size: few
J: TRBJ2-1
CDR3: CASRVAGGRNYEQFF
DNA: TGTGCCAGCAGGGTAGCGGGGGGGCGGAACTATGAGCAGTTCTTC

D: NA
V: TRBV15
size: few
J: TRBJ2-5
CDR3: CATSRDAGLQETQYF
DNA: TGTGCCACCAGCAGAGATGCAGGGCTCCAAGAGACCCAGTACTTC

D: NA
V: TRBV6-6
size: NA
J: TRBJ1-2
CDR3: CASSYSAGGVNYGYTF
DNA: TGTGCCAGCAGTTACTCAGCGGGGGGTGTAAACTATGGCTACACCTTC

D: TRBD1
V: TRBV23-1
size: many
J: TRBJ2-2
CDR3: CASSQSGQGPNTGELFF
DNA: TGCGCCAGCAGTCAATCGGGACAGGGGCCGAACACCGGGGAGCTGTTTTTT

D: TRBD1
V: TRBV25-1
size: NA
J: TRBJ2-1
CDR3: CASGDRGTYNEQFF
DNA: TGTGCCAGCGGGGACAGGGGCACCTACAATGAGCAGTTCTTC

D: NA
V: TRBV11-2
size: NA
J: TRBJ2-3
CDR3: CASSSSEISTDTQYF
DNA: TGTGCCAGCAGCTCTAGCGAAATAAGCACAGATACGCAGTATTTT

D: NA
V: TRBV7-8
size: NA
J: TRBJ1-1
CDR3: CASSLESSGVNTEAFF
DNA: TGTGCCAGCAGCTTAGAGTCCAGTGGGGTGAACACTGAAGCTTTCTTT

D: NA
V: TRBV6-5
size: NA
J: TRBJ2-1
CDR3: CASSERLSSYNEQFF
DNA: TGTGCCAGCAGCGAGCGCCTGAGCTCCTACAATGAGCAGTTCTTC

D: NA
V: TRBV10-3
size: few
J: TRBJ1-6
CDR3: CAISEGVGPNSPLHF
DNA: TGTGCCATCAGTGAGGGAGTAGGTCCCAATTCACCCCTCCACTTT

D: NA
V: TRBV6-1
size: NA
J: TRBJ2-1
CDR3: CASSEMDSVVYNEQFF
DNA: TGTGCCAGCAGTGAGATGGACAGCGTCGTCTACAATGAGCAGTTCTTC

D: TRBD1
V: TRBV25-1
size: few
J: TRBJ2-5
CDR3: CASSQGTGSKETQYF
DNA: TGTGCCAGCAGCCAGGGGACAGGGAGTAAAGAGACCCAGTACTTC

D: TRBD1
V: TRBV27
size: NA
J: TRBJ2-3
CDR3: CASSGDRVVADTQYF
DNA: TGTGCCAGCAGTGGGGACAGGGTAGTGGCAGATACGCAGTATTTT

D: NA
V: TRBV7-6
size: NA
J: TRBJ2-3
CDR3: CASSPPLEDTQYF
DNA: TGTGCCAGCAGTCCCCCGCTGGAAGATACGCAGTATTTT

D: NA
V: TRBV29-1
size: NA
J: TRBJ1-2
CDR3: CSVDRDQFYGYTF
DNA: TGCAGCGTTGACAGGGACCAGTTCTATGGCTACACCTTC

D: NA
V: TRBV4-3
size: NA
J: TRBJ1-1
CDR3: CASSQDLRGPKSDEAFF
DNA: TGCGCCAGCAGCCAAGATCTACGGGGGCCCAAGTCCGATGAAGCTTTCTTT

D: NA
V: TRBV24-1
size: NA
J: TRBJ1-2
CDR3: CATSGEDHSNYGYTF
DNA: TGTGCCACCAGTGGTGAGGACCACTCTAACTATGGCTACACCTTC

D: NA
V: TRBV27
size: few
J: TRBJ2-6
CDR3: CASSLPGAGANVLTF
DNA: TGTGCCAGCAGTTTACCGGGAGCTGGGGCCAACGTCCTGACTTTC

D: NA
V: TRBV5-1
size: NA
J: TRBJ1-5
CDR3: CASSLVENQPQHF
DNA: TGCGCCAGCAGCTTGGTAGAGAATCAGCCCCAGCATTTT

D: NA
V: TRBV9
size: NA
J: TRBJ1-2
CDR3: CASSVDEYGYTF
DNA: TGTGCCAGCAGCGTAGATGAGTATGGCTACACCTTC

D: NA
V: TRBV4-1
size: NA
J: TRBJ2-1
CDR3: CASSQGAGQFF
DNA: TGTGCCAGCAGCCAAGGGGCTGGACAGTTCTTC

D: TRBD2
V: TRBV12-3/TRBV12-4
size: few
J: TRBJ2-3
CDR3: CASSYGLATDTQYF
DNA: TGTGCCAGCAGTTACGGACTAGCAACAGATACGCAGTATTTT

D: TRBD1
V: TRBV7-9
size: NA
J: TRBJ2-3
CDR3: CASSFLDRPYSTDTQYF
DNA: TGTGCCAGCAGCTTCCTGGACAGGCCTTATAGCACAGATACGCAGTATTTT

D: TRBD1
V: TRBV6-1
size: NA
J: TRBJ1-2
CDR3: CASSQRTGSYGYTF
DNA: TGTGCCAGCAGTCAAAGGACAGGGAGCTATGGCTACACCTTC

D: NA
V: TRBV12-3/TRBV12-4
size: few
J: TRBJ2-4
CDR3: CASSPGIAKNIQYF
DNA: TGTGCCAGCAGCCCAGGGATAGCCAAAAACATTCAGTACTTC

D: TRBD2
V: TRBV7-6
size: NA
J: TRBJ2-1
CDR3: CVSSPGGNEQFF
DNA: TGTGTCAGCAGCCCGGGGGGGAATGAGCAGTTCTTC

D: TRBD2
V: TRBV19
size: few
J: TRBJ2-1
CDR3: CASSVVAGVSYNEQFF
DNA: TGTGCCAGTAGTGTTGTAGCGGGGGTCTCCTACAATGAGCAGTTCTTC

D: NA
V: TRBV27
size: NA
J: TRBJ2-2
CDR3: CASSLSISGSLVWNTGELFF
DNA: TGTGCCAGCAGTTTATCGATAAGTGGGAGTCTAGTGTGGAACACCGGGGAGCTGTTTTTT

D: TRBD1
V: TRBV20-1
size: NA
J: TRBJ1-1
CDR3: CSAILTGVDTEAFF
DNA: TGCAGTGCCATCCTAACAGGGGTGGACACTGAAGCTTTCTTT

D: TRBD1
V: TRBV6-6
size: NA
J: TRBJ1-2
CDR3: CASRDTGTGNYGYTF
DNA: TGTGCCAGCAGGGATACCGGGACAGGGAACTATGGCTACACCTTC

D: NA
V: TRBV3-1
size: NA
J: TRBJ1-2
CDR3: CASSPAKAYGYTF
DNA: TGTGCCAGCAGCCCCGCAAAGGCCTATGGCTACACCTTC

D: NA
V: TRBV7-6
size: many
J: TRBJ1-2
CDR3: CASSNPRGSKDGYTF
DNA: TGTGCCAGCAGCAATCCCCGGGGTTCCAAGGATGGCTACACCTTC

D: NA
V: TRBV27
size: NA
J: TRBJ1-5
CDR3: CASSLSFTSNQPQHF
DNA: TGTGCCAGCAGTTTATCGTTCACTAGCAATCAGCCCCAGCATTTT

D: TRBD1
V: TRBV12-3/TRBV12-4
size: few
J: TRBJ1-2
CDR3: CASRPGQGAYGYTF
DNA: TGTGCCAGCAGACCGGGACAGGGGGCCTATGGCTACACCTTC

D: NA
V: TRBV27
size: few
J: TRBJ1-2
CDR3: CASSFHPSPSGQIGDYGYTF
DNA: TGTGCCAGCAGTTTTCATCCCTCACCTTCTGGGCAAATTGGGGACTATGGCTACACCTTC

D: NA
V: TRBV4-1
size: NA
J: TRBJ1-2
CDR3: CASSLGGQFGGGYTF
DNA: TGCGCCAGCAGCCTCGGGGGGCAGTTCGGAGGAGGCTACACCTTC

D: NA
V: TRBV4-1
size: NA
J: TRBJ2-2
CDR3: CASSQDLQGVGTGELFF
DNA: TGCGCCAGCAGCCAAGATCTTCAGGGCGTGGGCACCGGGGAGCTGTTTTTT

D: NA
V: TRBV19
size: many
J: TRBJ1-5
CDR3: CASSRDGNQPQHF
DNA: TGTGCCAGTAGTAGGGACGGCAATCAGCCCCAGCATTTT

D: NA
V: TRBV7-9
size: NA
J: TRBJ2-1
CDR3: CASSPGRFSYNEQFF
DNA: TGTGCCAGCAGCCCCGGCCGGTTCTCCTACAATGAGCAGTTCTTC

D: NA
V: TRBV27
size: NA
J: TRBJ2-7
CDR3: CASSFRDTLREQYF
DNA: TGTGCCAGCAGCTTTCGGGACACTCTGAGGGAGCAGTACTTC